One sample yielded the 2 T cell receptor beta chains listed below, sequenced in a study of human T cells and chemical hapten exposure. Via MiXCR, TCRdb re-called the RACE reads, giving one row per CDR3 protein. Of 180,000 or so distinct CDR3 sequences listed, about a fifth were seen once; the top ten hold 6% to 8%. Regarding time point: patch test 1, 2 weeks after DPC sensitization. Treatment specified: therapeutic diphenylcyclopropenone sensitization with weekly scalp DPC. The sequenced sample was whole blood, obtained in connection with sensitization to the hapten diphenylcyclopropenone (DPC). The source is a woman between 45 and 65 years old with alopecia areata. Some clones in this sample may be carry-over from other donors' samples.

The chain links TRBV5-1 to TRBJ1-3; unclear D gene. The CDR3 runs to 13 residues. Germline V gene sequence: CDR1 SGHRS, CDR2 YFSETQ. V gave up 4 bases and J gave up 0 bases, with 5 bases separating them. The CDR3 here is CASSVDSGNTIYF. The CDR3 nucleotides are TGCGCCAGCAGCGTGGACTCTGGAAACACCATATATTTT.

This clonotype has a handful of counts. This chain links TRBV6-1 with TRBJ2-1; D gene unclear. Germline lookup yields CDR1 MNHNS and CDR2 SASEGT. With 4 bases removed from V and 2 bases from J, the gap between germline ends came to 6 bases. The CDR3 totals 13 residues. CDR3 bases: TGTGCCAGCAGTGCACAGACCTACAATGAGCAGTTCTTC. Amino acids: CASSAQTYNEQFF.